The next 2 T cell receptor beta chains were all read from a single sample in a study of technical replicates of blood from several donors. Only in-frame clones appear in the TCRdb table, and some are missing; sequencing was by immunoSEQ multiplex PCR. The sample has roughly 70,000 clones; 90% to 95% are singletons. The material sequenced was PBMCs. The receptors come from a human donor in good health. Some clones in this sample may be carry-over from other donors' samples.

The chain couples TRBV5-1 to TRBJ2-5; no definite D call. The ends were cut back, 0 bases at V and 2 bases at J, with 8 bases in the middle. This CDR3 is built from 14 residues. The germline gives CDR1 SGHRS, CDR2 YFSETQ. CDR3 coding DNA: TGCGCCAGCAGCTTGGATTTCACACAAGAGACCCAGTACTTC. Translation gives CASSLDFTQETQYF.

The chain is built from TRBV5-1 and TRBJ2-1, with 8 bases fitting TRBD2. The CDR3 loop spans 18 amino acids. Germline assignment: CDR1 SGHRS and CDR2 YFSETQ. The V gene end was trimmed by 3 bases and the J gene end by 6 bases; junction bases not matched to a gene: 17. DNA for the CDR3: TGCGCCAGCAGCTCAACCCCGGGGGGGCACGCAATGAGCAATGAGCAGTTCTTC. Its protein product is CASSSTPGGHAMSNEQFF. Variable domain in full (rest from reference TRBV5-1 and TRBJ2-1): KAGVTQTPRYLIKTRGQQVTLSCSPISGHRSVSWYQQTPGQGLQFLFEYFSETQRNKGNFPGRFSGRQFSNSRSEMNVSTLELGDSALYLCASSSTPGGHAMSNEQFFGPGTRLTVL.